A single sample gave rise to the 31 T cell receptor beta chains below, sequenced in a study of identical twins listed by TCRdb under 2016. Library preparation used 5' RACE. For sequencing, an Illumina HiSeq 2000 was employed. Using fastp trimming at Q25 and MiXCR clonotype assembly, TCRdb reanalyzed the public sequencing data and kept in-frame beta chains. Here each entry gathers all rows of one CDR3 protein and keeps the most common genes and DNA. This sample gives around 370,000 distinct CDR3 sequences in total; around 9.7% of them show up just once. 8% to 9.5% of the sample rests with the top ten. Sample: naive T cells sorted from blood. Read against the paper, the sample's cell subset or site label means: cells isolated with a human naive T-cell isolation kit. These receptors were obtained from a woman between 45 and 65 years old in good health.

V gene TRBV30 combines with J gene TRBJ2-1; TRBD2 agrees at 12 bases. The CDR3 runs 15 residues. J lost 8 bases, V lost 2 bases, and 7 bases had no gene match. Germline CDR1 GTSNPN, CDR2 SVGIG (reference sequence). The CDR3 region has the DNA TGTGCCTGGAGTTTCCGGACTAGCGGGGTATATGAGCAGTTCTTC. Residues: CAWSFRTSGVYEQFF. Full variable domain (outside the CDR3, taken from reference TRBV30 and TRBJ2-1): SQTIHQWPATLVQPVGSPLSLECTVEGTSNPNLYWYRQAAGRGLQLLFYSVGIGQISSEVPQNLSASRPQDRQFILSSKKLLLSDSGFYLCAWSFRTSGVYEQFFGPGTRLTVL.

This clonotype was recorded a few times. The rearrangement uses TRBV10-3 and TRBJ2-5, with 9 nucleotides matching TRBD2. Germline values: CDR1 ENHRY, CDR2 SYGVKD. The CDR3 length is 16 residues. After removal of 2 bases from V and 0 bases from J, the junction contained 4 bases not matched to a gene. This CDR3 reads CAISEGAGGDQETQYF. The DNA of the CDR3 is TGTGCCATCAGTGAGGGAGCGGGAGGAGACCAAGAGACCCAGTACTTC.

Here the CDR3 DNA reads TGCGCCAGCAGCTTGGGAGTAGAGTGGAGCACAGATACGCAGTATTTT. Residues: CASSLGVEWSTDTQYF. The rearrangement joins TRBV5-1 to TRBJ2-3; D uncertain. V lost 0 bases and J lost 0, with 11 bases in between. Per germline, CDR1 SGHRS and CDR2 YFSETQ. There are 16 residues in the CDR3.

This clonotype was detected many times. The chain couples TRBV7-2 to TRBJ1-3; D is unresolved. The CDR3 is 15 amino acids. V was shortened by 1 base and J by 0 bases, with 7 bases between the two germline ends. The germline gives CDR1 SGHTA, CDR2 FQGNSA. CDR3 sequence reads: CASSLGFNSGNTIYF. CDR3 DNA: TGTGCCAGCAGCTTAGGATTCAACTCTGGAAACACCATATATTTT.

The CDR3 nucleotides are TGTGCCAGCAGCTTAAACGGGGCCTCCTACAATGAGCAGTTCTTC. It translates to CASSLNGASYNEQFF. V is TRBV7-3 and J is TRBJ2-1; tentatively, D is TRBD1 or TRBD2 (5 bases each). Trimming cost V 1 base and J 0 bases, with 7 bases left between them. CDR3 length: 15 amino acids. Germline values: CDR1 SGHTA, CDR2 FQGTGA. Using reference TRBV7-3 and TRBJ2-1 for the parts outside the CDR3, the full variable domain is GAGVSQTPSNKVTEKGKYVELRCDPISGHTALYWYRQSLGQGPEFLIYFQGTGAADDSGLPNDRFFAVRPEGSVSTLKIQRTERGDSAVYLCASSLNGASYNEQFFGPGTRLTVL.

J is TRBJ1-2 and V is TRBV19; 11 bases agree with TRBD1. The J segment lost 4 bases and the V segment lost 5 bases, leaving 3 bases of the junction unmatched. The germline V gene encodes CDR1 LNHDA and CDR2 SQIVND (reference sequence). The CDR3 loop spans 14 amino acids. DNA for the CDR3: TGTGCCAGTAGTTTGGGACAGGGGGTCTATGGCTACACCTTC. Its translation is CASSLGQGVYGYTF.

This clonotype came up a few times. This chain joins TRBV3-1 and TRBJ2-1; D unclear. Deletions cut 1 base from V and 6 bases from J, with 22 bases between. From germline, CDR1 is LGHDT and CDR2 YNNKEL (reference sequence). The CDR3 covers 18 residues. CDR3 sequence: CASSQASIRPRRLNEQFF. For the CDR3, the DNA is TGTGCCAGCAGCCAAGCATCTATTAGACCTCGGCGGCTCAATGAGCAGTTCTTC.

This clonotype was counted at least ten times. The chain recombines TRBV5-1 with TRBJ2-7; possibly TRBD1 for D (6 bases). CDR1 is SGHRS, CDR2 YFSETQ, per germline. There are 13 residues in the CDR3. The V gene lost 1 base and the J gene lost 4 bases, with 9 bases spanning the gap. DNA of the CDR3: TGCGCCAGCAGCTTGACACAGGGTTACGAGCAGTACTTC. It yields the protein CASSLTQGYEQYF.

This clonotype was counted at least ten times. The chain is built from TRBV21-1 and TRBJ2-7; the D call TRBD2 from the table was never checked on the DNA. TRBV21-1 is classified as a pseudogene. CDR3 size: 14 residues. The chain's CDR3 is CASTHYSPGPEQYV. Here the CDR3 DNA reads TGTGCCAGCACCCACTATTCTCCTGGACCGGAGCAGTACGTC.

This clonotype has ten or more counts. This chain connects TRBV10-3 to TRBJ1-4; D call uncertain. V gave up 3 bases and J gave up 6 bases, with 11 bases separating them. The CDR3 is 14 amino acids. Germline V lookup: CDR1 ENHRY, CDR2 SYGVKD. The CDR3 bases are TGTGCCATCAGTGACAGGACGACCGATGAAAAACTGTTTTTT. Translating gives CAISDRTTDEKLFF.

This clonotype has more than one count but fewer than ten. The V and J genes are TRBV29-1 and TRBJ2-7, with D perhaps TRBD2 (7 bases). Per the germline V gene, CDR1 is SQVTM and CDR2 is ANQGSEA. This CDR3 spans 13 amino acids. V shed 5 bases and J shed 5 bases, with 16 bases lying between them. This chain's CDR3 is CSVWGGASDEQYF. For the CDR3, the DNA is TGCAGCGTTTGGGGGGGCGCGTCCGACGAGCAGTACTTC.

The sample holds a few counts of this clonotype. The gene calls are TRBV30 and TRBJ1-2; 8 nucleotides match TRBD1. Germline V CDR1 and CDR2: GTSNPN, SVGIG (reference sequence). This CDR3 spans 14 amino acids. V lost 2 bases to trimming and J lost 5 bases; unmatched junction nucleotides: 7. CDR3 nucleotides: TGTGCCTGGAGTCCAGGACAGGGTTCTTATGGCTACACCTTC. Translated: CAWSPGQGSYGYTF.

The rearrangement uses TRBV24-1 and TRBJ1-5; D unresolved. Per the germline V gene, CDR1 is KGHDR and CDR2 is SFDVKD. V was shortened by 4 bases and J by 5 bases, with 11 bases between the two germline ends. There are 14 residues in the CDR3. CDR3 bases: TGTGCCACCAGTGACCACAGAGGTCATCAGCCCCAGCATTTT. Its protein is CATSDHRGHQPQHF.

The rearrangement joins TRBV27 to TRBJ2-1, with D perhaps TRBD1 (5 bases). This CDR3 is built from 14 residues. The germline V and J ends were trimmed by 4 bases and 4 bases, with 11 bases remaining between them. Germline CDR1 reads MNHEY; CDR2 reads SMNVEV (reference sequence). The CDR3, as DNA: TGTGCCAGCAGTTCAGGGAACATTTACAATGAGCAGTTCTTC. Protein product: CASSSGNIYNEQFF.

The chain combines TRBV20-1 with TRBJ2-3; TRBD2 matches at 9 bases. In germline, CDR1 is DFQATT, CDR2 SNEGSKA (reference sequence). The CDR3 consists of 17 residues. The junction had 11 bases not matched to a gene; V was cut back by 0 bases and J by 4 bases. The CDR3 sequence is CSARDDRTAGGSDTQYF. The DNA for the CDR3 is TGCAGTGCTAGAGATGATCGGACTGCGGGAGGGTCAGATACGCAGTATTTT.

V and J are TRBV5-1 and TRBJ1-1; no clear D. Germline CDR1 is SGHRS and CDR2 is YFSETQ. The CDR3 runs to 16 residues. Trimming cost V 0 bases and J 5 bases, with 17 bases left between them. The CDR3 is CASSLEAQAYTTEAFF. DNA of the CDR3: TGCGCCAGCAGCTTGGAAGCCCAGGCTTACACTACTGAAGCTTTCTTT.

This clonotype was seen a few times. V gene TRBV20-1 combines with J gene TRBJ2-7; 8 nucleotides line up with TRBD1. The CDR3 covers 13 residues. V shed 1 base and J 5 bases; nucleotides not matched to a gene: 4. Germline CDR1 and CDR2: DFQATT and SNEGSKA (reference sequence). The CDR3 protein is CSARVTGVHEQYF. In DNA form, the CDR3 reads TGCAGTGCTAGAGTGACAGGGGTTCACGAGCAGTACTTC.

This clonotype was picked up many times. CDR3 DNA: TGCAGCTCGAGCGGGAGGGCCACAGATACGCAGTATTTT. It translates to CSSSGRATDTQYF. The chain employs TRBV29-1 and TRBJ2-3, with 10 bases matching TRBD2. Per the germline V gene, CDR1 is SQVTM and CDR2 is ANQGSEA. The CDR3 covers 13 residues. V was clipped by 8 bases and J by 2 bases; unmatched bases: 4.

The rearrangement joins TRBV6-5 to TRBJ2-4; perhaps TRBD2 as D (6 bases). Germline loops: CDR1 MNHEY, CDR2 SVGAGI. The CDR3 extends over 15 amino acids. Trimming left V 5 bases short and J 8 bases short, with 19 bases between. The CDR3 loop is CASSQPVGGVYIQYF. The DNA of the CDR3 is TGTGCCAGCAGTCAACCCGTGGGCGGGGTATACATTCAGTACTTC.

The chain is built from TRBV12-3 or TRBV12-4 and TRBJ2-6; D may be TRBD2 (7 bases). The germline V and J ends were trimmed by 7 bases and 2 bases, with 12 bases remaining between them. The CDR3 is 15 residues long. Here the CDR3 DNA reads TGTGCCAGCACCAAGGGGGGGGCTGGGGCCAACGTCCTGACTTTC. Amino acid sequence: CASTKGGAGANVLTF.

The gene calls are TRBV5-8 and TRBJ1-1, with D perhaps matching TRBD1 (5 bases). Germline V gene sequence: CDR1 SGHTS, CDR2 YDEGEE. V lost 1 base, J lost 4 bases, and 11 bases lay in between. The CDR3 length is 14 residues. CDR3 DNA: TGTGCCAGCAGCTTGCTCTGGGGCGGCACTGAAGCTTTCTTT. It specifies CASSLLWGGTEAFF.

There are many counts of this clonotype. V usage is TRBV5-1 and J usage is TRBJ2-5, with D maybe TRBD1 (6 bases). The CDR3 extends over 16 amino acids. Germline values: CDR1 SGHRS, CDR2 YFSETQ. Trimming removed 2 bases from V and 1 base from J, with 15 bases in between. CDR3 sequence (DNA): TGCGCCAGCAGCTTTGGACAGACGGTGGGCCAAGAGACCCAGTACTTC. Residues: CASSFGQTVGQETQYF.

The chain has TRBV2 and TRBJ1-1; D might be TRBD1 (5 bases). With 5 bases removed from V and 4 bases from J, the gap between germline ends came to 14 bases. The CDR3 length is 14 residues. Germline V gene sequence: CDR1 SNHLY, CDR2 FYNNEI. This CDR3 reads CASSRQLDVTEAFF. Here the CDR3 DNA reads TGTGCCAGCAGTCGACAGTTAGACGTCACTGAAGCTTTCTTT.

This clonotype was seen many times. This chain uses TRBV20-1 with TRBJ2-1; D may be TRBD1 or TRBD2 (6 bases each). The CDR3 is 15 amino acids. Between the trimmed V and J ends, which lost 0 bases and 3 bases, there was a span of 12 bases. CDR1 is DFQATT and CDR2 is SNEGSKA in the germline V gene (reference sequence). CDR3: CSARERGVFYNEQFF. The CDR3 bases are TGCAGTGCTAGAGAGAGGGGGGTGTTCTACAATGAGCAGTTCTTC.

This clonotype appeared a few times. This chain links TRBV12-3 or TRBV12-4 with TRBJ1-6; D is ambiguous. V lost 1 base, J lost 9 bases, and 10 bases lay in between. The CDR3 has 14 residues. CDR3 amino acids: CASSLGATGSPLHF. CDR3 nucleotide sequence: TGTGCCAGCAGTTTAGGGGCTACTGGTTCACCCCTCCACTTT.

This clonotype was recorded a few times. The J gene is TRBJ2-4, the V gene TRBV20-1, with 10 bases that match TRBD1. J gave up 5 bases and V 6 bases, and 10 bases lay outside the gene matches. This CDR3 has 15 residues. Per germline, CDR1 DFQATT and CDR2 SNEGSKA (reference sequence). CDR3 in DNA: TGCAGTGCCGCTCGGGGACAGGGGTCGGAAAACATTCAGTACTTC. The encoded protein is CSAARGQGSENIQYF.

In DNA form, the CDR3 reads TGTGCCAGCAGTGAAGGCGGGAGTTGGTCCGGGGAGCTGTTTTTT. Protein: CASSEGGSWSGELFF. The V call is TRBV2, the J call TRBJ2-2; 7 bases line up with TRBD2. The CDR3 has 15 amino acids. V was pared by 1 base and J by 6 bases, with 5 bases of the junction left unmatched. Germline CDR1 is SNHLY and CDR2 is FYNNEI.

This clonotype was observed a few times. This chain joins TRBV6-1 and TRBJ1-1; D is perhaps TRBD1 (6 bases). Germline V gives CDR1 MNHNS, CDR2 SASEGT. The CDR3 covers 16 residues. Trimming shortened V by 6 bases and J by 4 bases, and 21 bases separated the two germline ends. CDR3 amino acids: CASSRLRGARGTEAFF. The CDR3 coding sequence is TGTGCCAGCAGCCGCCTACGGGGGGCCCGTGGCACTGAAGCTTTCTTT.

The chain has TRBV4-1 and TRBJ2-1; TRBD2 agrees at 14 bases. The CDR3 is 18 amino acids. The germline CDR1 and CDR2 sequences are MGHRA and YSYEKL. V shed 0 bases and J 2 bases; nucleotides not matched to a gene: 3. CDR3 in amino acids: CASSQEGGLAGAYNEQFF. CDR3 in DNA: TGCGCCAGCAGCCAAGAAGGGGGACTAGCGGGAGCCTACAATGAGCAGTTCTTC.

CDR3 in DNA: TGCAGTGCTAGAGATATGAGGGGGACAGGTTCAATTCAGCCCCAGCATTTT. Translation gives CSARDMRGTGSIQPQHF. The chain links TRBV20-1 to TRBJ1-5; 8 bases agree with TRBD1. Germline V lookup: CDR1 DFQATT, CDR2 SNEGSKA (reference sequence). Trimming removed 0 bases from V and 6 bases from J; junction bases left unmatched: 13. This CDR3 has 17 amino acids.

The chain uses TRBV7-2 and TRBJ2-5; D is undetermined. Germline V CDR1 and CDR2: SGHTA, FQGNSA. V lost 3 bases and J 3 bases, leaving 8 bases between the germline ends. The CDR3 spans 13 residues. CDR3 loop: CASSFLGEETQYF. The CDR3 DNA reads as TGTGCCAGCAGCTTCCTGGGTGAAGAGACCCAGTACTTC.